A selection of T cell receptor beta chains follows, all from one sample in a study of cytomegalovirus exposure and HLA in healthy donors. TCRdb keeps only in-frame clones here, not all; method: immunoSEQ multiplex PCR. The table includes some 200,000 clones, 80% to 90% detected once. Sequenced material: PBMCs. The receptor set was obtained from a woman aged 18-29 years in good health and CMV-seronegative. CDR3s include the opening cysteine and the closing phenylalanine or tryptophan. D genes are given only for firm matches. Not all rows give a size; the values are once, few, many and, for expanded clones, a class.

D: -
J: TRBJ1-4
size: -
V: TRBV4-2
DNA: TGTGCCAGCAGCCAAGTGCAGGGCGGTTTGGAAAAACTGTTTTTT
CDR3: CASSQVQGGLEKLFF

D: TRBD2
J: TRBJ2-7
size: once
V: TRBV19
DNA: TGTGCCACCCGGCCGGGACTAGCGTTCTACGAGCAGTACTTC
CDR3: CATRPGLAFYEQYF

D: -
J: TRBJ2-1
size: -
V: TRBV7-9
DNA: TGTGCCAGCAGCTTTCGACTAGAGAACCCCAATGAGCAGTTCTTC
CDR3: CASSFRLENPNEQFF

D: TRBD1
J: TRBJ2-5
size: -
V: TRBV18
DNA: TGTGCCAGCTCATCGTTATACCGGGACAGGGGGTTAGAGACCCAGTACTTC
CDR3: CASSSLYRDRGLETQYF

D: -
J: TRBJ2-3
size: once
V: TRBV7-2
DNA: TGTGCCAGCAGCTTAGAAAGGTTAAGCGCCACAGATACGCAGTATTTT
CDR3: CASSLERLSATDTQYF

D: -
J: TRBJ1-1
size: -
V: TRBV27
DNA: TGTGCCAGCAGTACGACAGGTAACACTGAAGCTTTCTTT
CDR3: CASSTTGNTEAFF

D: -
J: TRBJ2-2
size: -
V: TRBV7-2
DNA: TGTGCCAGCAGCACCCAACAGTATACCGGGGAGCTGTTTTTT
CDR3: CASSTQQYTGELFF

D: -
J: TRBJ2-3
size: -
V: TRBV4-1
DNA: TGCGCCAGCAGCCCCGCAACTGCAGATACGCAGTATTTT
CDR3: CASSPATADTQYF

D: -
J: TRBJ1-6
size: few
V: TRBV19
DNA: TGTGCCAGTACCCACGTTGGGGGCGGGTCACCCCTCCACTTT
CDR3: CASTHVGGGSPLHF

D: TRBD2
J: TRBJ2-3
size: -
V: TRBV5-6
DNA: TGTGCCAGCAGCTTGCCCGGAGGACTAGCGGAAATCACAGATACGCAGTATTTT
CDR3: CASSLPGGLAEITDTQYF

D: -
J: TRBJ1-6
size: once
V: TRBV6-5
DNA: TGTGCCAGCAGTTACTCGACAGCCAATTCACCCCTCCACTTT
CDR3: CASSYSTANSPLHF

D: -
J: TRBJ2-3
size: -
V: TRBV7-2
DNA: TGTGCCAGCAGCTCAAATGTTGGCGGGGGCCGCACAGATACGCAGTATTTT
CDR3: CASSSNVGGGRTDTQYF

D: TRBD2
J: TRBJ2-3
size: -
V: TRBV11-1
DNA: TGTGCCAGCAGCTTAGCGGTGGGGGGGACAGATACGCAGTATTTT
CDR3: CASSLAVGGTDTQYF

D: TRBD2
J: TRBJ2-3
size: -
V: TRBV7-2
DNA: TGTGCCAGCAGACCAGGGAGGGATCACACAGATACGCAGTATTTT
CDR3: CASRPGRDHTDTQYF

D: -
J: TRBJ1-4
size: -
V: TRBV25-1
DNA: TGTGCCAGCAGCCCCCGGGAAAAACTGTTTTTT
CDR3: CASSPREKLFF

D: TRBD1
J: TRBJ1-3
size: -
V: TRBV2
DNA: TGTGCCAGCAGTGGAGGGACAGGGGGCAGAGGGGGAAACACCATATATTTT
CDR3: CASSGGTGGRGGNTIYF

D: TRBD2
J: TRBJ2-1
size: -
V: TRBV5-6
DNA: TGTGCCAGCAGCGCGGCTAGCGGCCAATACAATGAGCAGTTCTTC
CDR3: CASSAASGQYNEQFF

D: TRBD2
J: TRBJ2-1
size: -
V: TRBV18
DNA: TGTGCCAGCTCACCCCGACTAGCGGGGGACAATGAGCAGTTCTTC
CDR3: CASSPRLAGDNEQFF

D: TRBD1
J: TRBJ1-1
size: -
V: TRBV7-9
DNA: TGTGCCAGCAGCTTAGGTACAGGGGTGAACACTGAAGCTTTCTTT
CDR3: CASSLGTGVNTEAFF

D: -
J: TRBJ1-4
size: once
V: TRBV19
DNA: TGTGCCAGTAGCCAAACTGGGGGCGATGAAAAACTGTTTTTT
CDR3: CASSQTGGDEKLFF

D: -
J: TRBJ2-1
size: -
V: TRBV19
DNA: TGTGCCAGTAGTATAGAGCCTAGAAACTCCTACAATGAGCAGTTCTTC
CDR3: CASSIEPRNSYNEQFF

D: TRBD1
J: TRBJ2-1
size: -
V: TRBV7-3
DNA: TGTGCCAGCAGCGTGACAGGGGTTGAGAATGAGCAGTTCTTC
CDR3: CASSVTGVENEQFF

D: TRBD1
J: TRBJ1-4
size: -
V: TRBV19
DNA: TGTGCCACTACTCGGACAGGGGGTAATGAAAAACTGTTTTTT
CDR3: CATTRTGGNEKLFF

D: TRBD2
J: TRBJ2-2
size: -
V: TRBV5-6
DNA: TGTGCCAGCAGCTTGGCTACTAGCGGGACGGGGGAGCTGTTTTTT
CDR3: CASSLATSGTGELFF

D: TRBD2
J: TRBJ2-7
size: -
V: TRBV6-5
DNA: TGTGCCAGCAGTTACTCATCGCTAGCGGGGGATGCGAAGCAGTACTTC
CDR3: CASSYSSLAGDAKQYF

D: -
J: TRBJ2-4
size: -
V: TRBV28
DNA: TGTGCCAGCAGTTCCCAGGTGCGGGAATCGAAAAACATTCAGTACTTC
CDR3: CASSSQVRESKNIQYF

D: -
J: TRBJ2-2
size: -
V: TRBV21-1
DNA: TGTGCCACCAAAAGGGGGGGAAATCGGAACACCGGGGAGCTGTTTTTT
CDR3: CATKRGGNRNTGELFF